This T cell receptor beta chain was sequenced for a study of T cell responses to AZD1222 COVID-19 vaccine. Study-level background: Second-dose schedules of about 4 or about 12 weeks were combined.

Findings and limits, study-wide: Close to half of spike-specific TCRs reportedly recognize unmutated variant regions.

This CDR3 is built from 16 residues. Germline CDR1 and CDR2: SGHRS and YFSETQ. V lost 3 bases and J 4 bases, leaving 19 bases between the germline ends. The table came from immunoSEQ multiplex PCR; TCRdb's copy has only in-frame clones and leaves some out. The sample includes approximately 180,000 clones, around 90% of them seen just once. A remark on this clone: Antigen specificity is unknown.

Sequencing was performed on peripheral blood, taken on day 0 of AZD1222 vaccination. The clonotype was recovered from an adult in good health. The V and J genes are TRBV5-1 and TRBJ1-2; weak D call: TRBD1 (5 bases). CDR3: CASSSLQADLPYGYTF. DNA for the CDR3: TGCGCCAGCAGCTCCCTACAGGCCGATCTCCCCTATGGCTACACCTTC.